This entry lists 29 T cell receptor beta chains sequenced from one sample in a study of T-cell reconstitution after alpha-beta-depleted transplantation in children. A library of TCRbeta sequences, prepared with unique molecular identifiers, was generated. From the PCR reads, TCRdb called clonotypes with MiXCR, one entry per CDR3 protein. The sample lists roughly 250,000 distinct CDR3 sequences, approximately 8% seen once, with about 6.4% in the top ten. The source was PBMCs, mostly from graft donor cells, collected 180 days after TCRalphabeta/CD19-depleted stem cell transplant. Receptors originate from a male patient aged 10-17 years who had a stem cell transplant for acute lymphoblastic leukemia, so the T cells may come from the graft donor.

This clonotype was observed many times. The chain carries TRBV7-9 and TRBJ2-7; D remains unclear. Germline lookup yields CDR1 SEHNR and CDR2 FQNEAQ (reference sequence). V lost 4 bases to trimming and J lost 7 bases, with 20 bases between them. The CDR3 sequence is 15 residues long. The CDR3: CASSSREVTPREQYF. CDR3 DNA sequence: TGTGCCAGCAGCTCCCGTGAAGTGACCCCTCGGGAGCAGTACTTC.

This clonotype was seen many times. The CDR3 region is CASSSRDRSSGNTIYF. Here the CDR3 DNA reads TGTGCCAGCAGCTCCCGCGACAGGAGCTCTGGAAACACCATATATTTT. This chain connects TRBV5-6 to TRBJ1-3; TRBD1 might be the D (6 bases). This CDR3 region has 16 residues. CDR1 SGHDT and CDR2 YYEEEE come from the germline V gene. The V end was cut by 3 bases, the J end by 0 bases, with 13 bases between.

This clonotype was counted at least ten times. In DNA, the CDR3 is TGTGCCACCAGCAGAGGCGGCGGGAGCTACGAGCAGTACTTC. Residues: CATSRGGGSYEQYF. The V and J genes are TRBV15 and TRBJ2-7; TRBD2 agrees at 7 bases. With V trimmed by 1 base and J by 3 bases, 3 bases remained unmatched. Germline loops: CDR1 LNHNV, CDR2 YYDKDF (reference sequence). CDR3 length: 14 amino acids. Drawing the rest from reference TRBV15 and TRBJ2-7, the complete variable domain is DAMVIQNPRYQVTQFGKPVTLSCSQTLNHNVMYWYQQKSSQAPKLLFHYYDKDFNNEADTPDNFQSRRPNTSFCFLDIRSPGLGDTAMYLCATSRGGGSYEQYFGPGTRLTVT.

CDR3 protein: CATSLSGGPHTGELFF. CDR3 nucleotide sequence: TGTGCCACCAGCCTAAGCGGGGGGCCACACACCGGGGAGCTGTTTTTT. The rearrangement links TRBV24-1 to TRBJ2-2; 9 bases align to TRBD2. This CDR3 comprises 16 residues. CDR1 and CDR2 from the germline V gene are KGHDR and SFDVKD. Unmatched junction bases numbered 8, after V lost 7 bases and J lost 3 bases.

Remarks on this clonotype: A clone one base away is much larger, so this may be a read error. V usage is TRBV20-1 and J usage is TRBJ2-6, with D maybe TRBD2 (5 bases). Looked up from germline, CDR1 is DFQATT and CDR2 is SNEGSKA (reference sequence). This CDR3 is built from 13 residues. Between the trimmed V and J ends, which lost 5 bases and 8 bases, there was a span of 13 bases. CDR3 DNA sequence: TGCAGTGCTGGTAATAGGAGGTCCAACGTCCTGACTTTC. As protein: CSAGNRRSNVLTF.

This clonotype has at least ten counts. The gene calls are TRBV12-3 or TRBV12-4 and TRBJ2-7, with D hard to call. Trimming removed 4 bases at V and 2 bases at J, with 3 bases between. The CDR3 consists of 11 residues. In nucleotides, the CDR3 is TGTGCCAGCAGTTACACCTACGAGCAGTACTTC. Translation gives CASSYTYEQYF.

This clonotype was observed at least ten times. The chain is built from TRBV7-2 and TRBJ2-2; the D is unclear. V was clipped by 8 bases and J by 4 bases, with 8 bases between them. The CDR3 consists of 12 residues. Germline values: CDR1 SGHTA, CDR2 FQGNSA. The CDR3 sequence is CASFVATGELFF. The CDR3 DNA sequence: TGTGCCAGCTTTGTCGCCACCGGGGAGCTGTTTTTT.

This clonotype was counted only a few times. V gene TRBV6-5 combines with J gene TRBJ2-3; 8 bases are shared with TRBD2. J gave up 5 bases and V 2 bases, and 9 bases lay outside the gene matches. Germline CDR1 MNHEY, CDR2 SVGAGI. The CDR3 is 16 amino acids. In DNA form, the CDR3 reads TGTGCCAGCAGTTACACCAGCGGGAGTGGAGGAGATACGCAGTATTTT. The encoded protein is CASSYTSGSGGDTQYF.

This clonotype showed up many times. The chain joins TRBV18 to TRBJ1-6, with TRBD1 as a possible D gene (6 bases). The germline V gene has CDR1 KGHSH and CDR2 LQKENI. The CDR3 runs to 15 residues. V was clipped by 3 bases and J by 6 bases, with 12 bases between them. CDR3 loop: CASSPPGQLNSPLHF. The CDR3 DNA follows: TGTGCCAGCTCACCCCCAGGACAGCTTAATTCACCCCTCCACTTT.

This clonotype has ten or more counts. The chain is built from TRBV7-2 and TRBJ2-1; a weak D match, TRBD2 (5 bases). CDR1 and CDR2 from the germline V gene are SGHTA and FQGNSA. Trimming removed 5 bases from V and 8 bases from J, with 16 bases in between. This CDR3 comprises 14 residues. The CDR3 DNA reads TGTGCCAGCAGCACCCGGACTGCCTTCGATGAGCAGTTCTTC. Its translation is CASSTRTAFDEQFF.

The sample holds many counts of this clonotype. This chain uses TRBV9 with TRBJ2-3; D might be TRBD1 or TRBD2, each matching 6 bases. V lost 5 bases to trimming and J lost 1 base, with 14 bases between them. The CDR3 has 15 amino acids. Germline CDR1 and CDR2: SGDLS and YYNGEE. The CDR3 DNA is TGTGCCAGCAGTAAAGGGGGAGGTGGCACAGATACGCAGTATTTT. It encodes CASSKGGGGTDTQYF.

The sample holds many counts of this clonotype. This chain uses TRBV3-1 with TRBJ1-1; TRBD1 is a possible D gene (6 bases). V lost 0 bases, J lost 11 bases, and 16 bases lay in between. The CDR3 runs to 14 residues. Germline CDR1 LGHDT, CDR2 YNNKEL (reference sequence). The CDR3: CASSQEGGLEGAFF. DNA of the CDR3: TGTGCCAGCAGCCAAGAAGGGGGACTCGAAGGGGCTTTCTTT. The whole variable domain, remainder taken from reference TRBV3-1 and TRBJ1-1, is DTAVSQTPKYLVTQMGNDKSIKCEQNLGHDTMYWYKQDSKKFLKIMFSYNNKELIINETVPNRFSPKSPDKAHLNLHINSLELGDSAVYFCASSQEGGLEGAFFGQGTRLTVV.

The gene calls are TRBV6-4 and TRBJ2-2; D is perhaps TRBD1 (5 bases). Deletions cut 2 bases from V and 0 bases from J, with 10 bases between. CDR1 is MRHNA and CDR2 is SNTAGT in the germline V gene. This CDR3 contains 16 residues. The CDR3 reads CASSDAGRTNTGELFF. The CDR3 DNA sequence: TGTGCCAGCAGTGACGCAGGGCGCACGAACACCGGGGAGCTGTTTTTT.

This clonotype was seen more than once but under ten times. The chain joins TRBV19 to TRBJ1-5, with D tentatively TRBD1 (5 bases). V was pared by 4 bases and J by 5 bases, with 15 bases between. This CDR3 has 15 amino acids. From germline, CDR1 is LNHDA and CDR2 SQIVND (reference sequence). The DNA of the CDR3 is TGTGCCAGTAGTACCGTAGGCAGGGTGGATCAGCCCCAGCATTTT. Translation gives CASSTVGRVDQPQHF. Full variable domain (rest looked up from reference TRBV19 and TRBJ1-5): DGGITQSPKYLFRKEGQNVTLSCEQNLNHDAMYWYRQDPGQGLRLIYYSQIVNDFQKGDIAEGYSVSREKKESFPLTVTSAQKNPTAFYLCASSTVGRVDQPQHFGDGTRLSIL.

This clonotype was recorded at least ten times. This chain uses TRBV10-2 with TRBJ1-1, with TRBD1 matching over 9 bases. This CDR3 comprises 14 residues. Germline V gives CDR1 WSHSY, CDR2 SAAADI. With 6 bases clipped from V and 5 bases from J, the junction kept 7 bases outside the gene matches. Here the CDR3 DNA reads TGCGCCAGCAGGGGACAGGGATGGGAAACTGAAGCTTTCTTT. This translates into CASRGQGWETEAFF.

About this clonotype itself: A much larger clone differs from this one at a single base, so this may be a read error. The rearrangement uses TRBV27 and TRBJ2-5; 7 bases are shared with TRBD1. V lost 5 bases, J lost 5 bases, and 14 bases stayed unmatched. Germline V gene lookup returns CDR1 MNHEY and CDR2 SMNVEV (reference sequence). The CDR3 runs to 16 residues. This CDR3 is CASSLRQGPPRETQYF. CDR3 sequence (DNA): TGTGCCAGCAGTCTACGACAGGGCCCCCCAAGGGAGACCCAGTACTTC.

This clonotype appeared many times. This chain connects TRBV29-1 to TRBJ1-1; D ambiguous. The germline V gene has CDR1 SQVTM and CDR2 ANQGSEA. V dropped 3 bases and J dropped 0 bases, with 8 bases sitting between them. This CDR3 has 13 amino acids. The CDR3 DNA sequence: TGCAGCGTTGAGAAGAAGATGAACACTGAAGCTTTCTTT. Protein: CSVEKKMNTEAFF.

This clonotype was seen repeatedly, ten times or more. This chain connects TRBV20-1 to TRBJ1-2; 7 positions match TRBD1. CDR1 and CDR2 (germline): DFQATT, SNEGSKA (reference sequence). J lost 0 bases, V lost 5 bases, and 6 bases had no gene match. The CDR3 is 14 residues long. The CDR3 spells CSAPPGTANYGYTF. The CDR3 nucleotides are TGCAGTGCTCCTCCCGGGACAGCTAACTATGGCTACACCTTC.

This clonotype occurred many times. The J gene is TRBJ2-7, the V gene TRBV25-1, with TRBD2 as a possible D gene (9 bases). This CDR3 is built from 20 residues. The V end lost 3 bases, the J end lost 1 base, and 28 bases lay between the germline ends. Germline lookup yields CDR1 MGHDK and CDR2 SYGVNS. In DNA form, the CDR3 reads TGTGCCAGCAGTGATTGGACGACAGGGGTTTCTAGCGGGGTTTCCTACGAGCAGTACTTC. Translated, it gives CASSDWTTGVSSGVSYEQYF.

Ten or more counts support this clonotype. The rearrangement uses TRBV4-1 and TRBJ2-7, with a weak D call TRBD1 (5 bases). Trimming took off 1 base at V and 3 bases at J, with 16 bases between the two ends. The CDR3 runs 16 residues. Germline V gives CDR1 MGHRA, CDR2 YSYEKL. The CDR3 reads CASSQGQGALGYEQYF. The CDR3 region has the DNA TGCGCCAGCAGCCAAGGGCAAGGGGCGCTCGGCTACGAGCAGTACTTC.

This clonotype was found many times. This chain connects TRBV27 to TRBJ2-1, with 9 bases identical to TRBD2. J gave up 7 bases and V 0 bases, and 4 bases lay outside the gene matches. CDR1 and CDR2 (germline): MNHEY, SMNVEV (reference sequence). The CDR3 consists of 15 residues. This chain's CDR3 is CASSLSSGGSNEQFF. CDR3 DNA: TGTGCCAGCAGTTTATCTAGCGGGGGATCAAATGAGCAGTTCTTC.

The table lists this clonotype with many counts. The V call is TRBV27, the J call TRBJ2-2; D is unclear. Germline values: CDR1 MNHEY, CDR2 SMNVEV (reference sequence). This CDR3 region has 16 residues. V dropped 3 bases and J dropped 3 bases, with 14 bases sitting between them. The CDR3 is CASSFWSGYDTGELFF. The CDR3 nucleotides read TGTGCCAGCAGTTTTTGGTCCGGGTACGACACCGGGGAGCTGTTTTTT.

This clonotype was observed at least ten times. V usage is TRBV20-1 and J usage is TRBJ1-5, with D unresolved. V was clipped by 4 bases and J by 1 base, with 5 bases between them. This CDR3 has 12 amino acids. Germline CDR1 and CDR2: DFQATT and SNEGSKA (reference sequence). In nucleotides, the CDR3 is TGCAGTGCTATTCCCAGCAATCAGCCCCAGCATTTT. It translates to CSAIPSNQPQHF.

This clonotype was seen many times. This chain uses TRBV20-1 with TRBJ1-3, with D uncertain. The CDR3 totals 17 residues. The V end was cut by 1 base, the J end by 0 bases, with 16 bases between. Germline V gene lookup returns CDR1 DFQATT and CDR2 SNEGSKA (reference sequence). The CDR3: CSARAGPSRSSGNTIYF. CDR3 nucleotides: TGCAGTGCTAGAGCAGGACCAAGCCGTAGCTCTGGAAACACCATATATTTT.

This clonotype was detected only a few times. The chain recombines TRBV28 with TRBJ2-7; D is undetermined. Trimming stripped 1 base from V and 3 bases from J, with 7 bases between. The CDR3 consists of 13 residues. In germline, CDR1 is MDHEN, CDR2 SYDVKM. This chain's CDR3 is CASSLLSGYEQYF. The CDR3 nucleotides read TGTGCCAGCAGTTTATTGTCCGGCTACGAGCAGTACTTC.

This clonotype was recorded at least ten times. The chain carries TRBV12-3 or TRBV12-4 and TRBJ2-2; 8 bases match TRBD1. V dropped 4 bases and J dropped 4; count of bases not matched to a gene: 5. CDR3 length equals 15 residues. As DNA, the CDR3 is TGTGCCAGCAGTTCCACAGGGGGTTTCACCGGGGAGCTGTTTTTT. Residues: CASSSTGGFTGELFF.

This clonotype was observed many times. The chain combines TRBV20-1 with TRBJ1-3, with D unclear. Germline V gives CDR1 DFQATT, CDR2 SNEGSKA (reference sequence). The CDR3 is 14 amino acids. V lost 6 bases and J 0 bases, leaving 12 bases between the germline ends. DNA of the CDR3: TGCAGTGCCAGGCTGGGTTCCTCTGGAAACACCATATATTTT. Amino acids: CSARLGSSGNTIYF.

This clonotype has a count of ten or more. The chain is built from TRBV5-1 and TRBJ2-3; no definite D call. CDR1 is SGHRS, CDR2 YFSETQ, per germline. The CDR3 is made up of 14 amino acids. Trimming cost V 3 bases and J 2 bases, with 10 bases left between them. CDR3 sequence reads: CASSSLRSTDTQYF. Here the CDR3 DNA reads TGCGCCAGCAGCTCGTTGAGGTCCACAGATACGCAGTATTTT.

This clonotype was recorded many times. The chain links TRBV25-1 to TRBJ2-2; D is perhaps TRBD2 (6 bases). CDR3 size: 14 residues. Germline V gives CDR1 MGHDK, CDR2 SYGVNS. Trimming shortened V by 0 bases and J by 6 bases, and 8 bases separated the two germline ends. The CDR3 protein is CASSEYRGSGELFF. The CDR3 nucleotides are TGTGCCAGCAGTGAATATCGGGGGTCCGGGGAGCTGTTTTTT.